These T cell receptor beta chains were read from a single sample in a study of blood T cell repertoires in COVID-19. Clones were read by immunoSEQ multiplex PCR, and TCRdb kept only the in-frame ones, dropping some. The sample has around 200,000 clones; around 87% are singletons. The sample comprised peripheral blood. Source of these receptors: a man between 35 and 55 years old with active or convalescent COVID-19. Each CDR3 is given with its conserved first and last residue. D genes are given only for firm matches. Rows give clone size only sometimes, using once, few, many, or a class for an expanded clone.

TRBV5-6	TRBJ2-2	-	-	14	CASSLRGFTGELFF	TGTGCCAGCAGCTTGCGGGGTTTCACCGGGGAGCTGTTTTTT
TRBV3-1/TRBV3-2	TRBJ1-3	few	-	15	CASSQRGYSGNTIYF	TGTGCCAGCAGCCAAAGGGGGTATTCGGGAAACACCATATATTTT
TRBV9	TRBJ1-1	-	TRBD1	14	CASSPETGSGEAFF	TGTGCCAGCAGCCCCGAGACAGGGTCTGGTGAAGCTTTCTTT
TRBV7-2	TRBJ2-4	-	-	18	CASSVITGMARSGNIQYF	TGTGCCAGCAGCGTAATAACGGGCATGGCACGCAGCGGAAACATTCAGTACTTC
TRBV30	TRBJ1-2	-	-	12	CAWSPRLYGYTF	TGTGCCTGGAGCCCCCGACTTTATGGCTACACCTTC
TRBV5-6	TRBJ1-6	once	-	16	CASSPGGRAYNSPLHF	TGTGCCAGCAGCCCGGGGGGCAGGGCCTATAATTCACCCCTCCACTTT
TRBV10-3	TRBJ2-5	-	TRBD1	13	CAASGTGQETQYF	TGTGCCGCGTCCGGGACAGGACAGGAGACCCAGTACTTC
TRBV5-8	TRBJ1-1	-	-	14	CASSERQDRTEAFF	TGTGCCAGCAGTGAAAGACAGGATCGGACTGAAGCTTTCTTT
TRBV30	TRBJ1-2	once	-	14	CAWSVLTRIDGYTF	TGTGCCTGGAGTGTACTGACGAGGATAGATGGCTACACCTTC
TRBV18	TRBJ2-7	once	TRBD1	16	CASSPSTGEASYEQYF	TGTGCCAGCTCACCTTCGACAGGGGAGGCATCCTACGAGCAGTACTTC
TRBV5-1	TRBJ1-4	-	TRBD1	15	CASSLRTGPMAKLFF	TGCGCCAGCAGCTTGAGGACAGGTCCGATGGCAAAACTGTTTTTT
TRBV7-9	TRBJ2-3	-	TRBD2	14	CASSSRTSGETQYF	TGTGCCAGCAGCTCAAGGACTAGCGGGGAGACGCAGTATTTT
TRBV2	TRBJ2-3	once	-	15	CASRLGSGSTDTQYF	TGTGCCAGCAGGTTAGGTAGCGGTAGCACAGATACGCAGTATTTT
TRBV19	TRBJ2-2	-	TRBD1	12	CASRQGTGELFF	TGTGCCAGTAGACAGGGGACCGGGGAGCTGTTTTTT
TRBV2	TRBJ1-1	-	-	15	CASSASPSADTEAFF	TGTGCCAGCAGTGCCTCTCCCTCTGCGGACACTGAAGCTTTCTTT
TRBV30	TRBJ2-3	-	-	16	CAWRRSLHLNTDTQYF	TGTGCCTGGAGGAGGTCACTTCACCTGAACACAGATACGCAGTATTTT
TRBV4-1	TRBJ1-5	few	-	15	CASSPLGVSNQPQHF	TGCGCCAGCAGCCCTTTGGGAGTGAGCAATCAGCCCCAGCATTTT
TRBV3-1/TRBV3-2	TRBJ2-1	-	TRBD2	20	CASSQVLTSGGSGSYNEQFF	TGTGCCAGCAGCCAAGTCCTAACTAGCGGGGGGTCGGGCTCCTACAATGAGCAGTTCTTC
TRBV24-1	TRBJ2-2	-	-	12	CATSDSVGELFF	TGTGCCACCAGTGATTCGGTCGGGGAGCTGTTTTTT
TRBV30	TRBJ1-1	-	-	13	CAWSVQLNTEAFF	TGTGCCTGGAGTGTACAACTGAACACTGAAGCTTTCTTT
TRBV6-5	TRBJ1-2	-	-	13	CASSYSSGDGYTF	TGTGCCAGCAGTTACTCGAGCGGGGACGGCTACACCTTC
TRBV7-2	TRBJ2-1	-	TRBD2	16	CASSLTGTSGNNEQFF	TGTGCCAGCAGCTTGACCGGGACTAGCGGAAACAATGAGCAGTTCTTC
TRBV3-1/TRBV3-2	TRBJ2-2	-	TRBD2	16	CASSQPSGGAAGELFF	TGTGCCAGCAGCCAACCTAGCGGGGGGGCGGCCGGGGAGCTGTTTTTT
TRBV29-1	TRBJ1-1	-	-	14	CSAIWDKLYAEAFF	TGCAGCGCTATATGGGACAAGTTGTACGCTGAAGCTTTCTTT
TRBV3-1/TRBV3-2	TRBJ2-1	-	-	18	CASSQVFVDGGSSNEQFF	TGTGCCAGCAGCCAAGTTTTCGTGGACGGTGGGAGTTCCAATGAGCAGTTCTTC
TRBV6-4	TRBJ1-1	-	TRBD1	11	CASSQGDEAFF	TGTGCCAGCAGCCAGGGGGATGAAGCTTTCTTT
TRBV6-2/TRBV6-3	TRBJ2-3	-	TRBD1	16	CASSSYRGLADHTQYF	TGTGCCAGCAGTTCCTACAGGGGGCTGGCCGACCATACGCAGTATTTT
TRBV5-1	TRBJ2-2	-	TRBD2	15	CASSGGLGGTGELFF	TGCGCCAGCAGCGGGGGACTAGGAGGCACCGGGGAGCTGTTTTTT
TRBV6-2/TRBV6-3	TRBJ1-5	-	-	14	CASSYLVDSQPQHF	TGTGCCAGCAGTTACCTAGTCGACAGTCAGCCCCAGCATTTT
TRBV2	TRBJ1-1	-	TRBD1	15	CASSDQQGGNSEAFF	TGTGCCAGCAGCGACCAACAGGGGGGGAACTCTGAAGCTTTCTTT
TRBV7-9	TRBJ2-7	-	TRBD1	12	CASRGTGGEQYF	TGTGCCAGCAGGGGGACAGGGGGCGAGCAGTACTTC
TRBV2	TRBJ2-1	-	-	17	CASSVGSGTSSYNEQFF	TGTGCCAGCAGTGTGGGTAGCGGAACCAGCTCCTACAATGAGCAGTTCTTC
TRBV5-8	TRBJ1-1	-	-	15	CASSPWGGLNTEAFF	TGTGCCAGCAGCCCGTGGGGGGGCCTGAACACTGAAGCTTTCTTT
TRBV19	TRBJ2-1	-	-	16	CASSISFGGGDNEQFF	TGTGCCAGTAGTATTTCCTTTGGAGGTGGAGACAATGAGCAGTTCTTC
TRBV2	TRBJ2-3	-	TRBD2	14	CASRPSGGADTQYF	TGTGCCAGCAGGCCAAGCGGGGGGGCAGATACGCAGTATTTT
TRBV30	TRBJ1-5	-	TRBD1	13	CACRQGSNQPQHF	TGTGCCTGCCGACAGGGGAGCAATCAGCCCCAGCATTTT
TRBV19	TRBJ1-1	-	-	15	CASSPPQGRGTEAFF	TGTGCCAGTAGTCCACCGCAGGGGCGGGGGACTGAAGCTTTCTTT
TRBV15	TRBJ2-5	-	TRBD2	16	CATSREASGGMETQYF	TGTGCCACCAGCAGAGAGGCTAGCGGGGGGATGGAGACCCAGTACTTC
TRBV11-2	TRBJ1-1	-	-	15	CASSLVAEHNTEAFF	TGTGCCAGCAGCTTAGTAGCAGAACACAACACTGAAGCTTTCTTT
TRBV30	TRBJ1-1	few	TRBD1	15	CAWRSPDRANTEAFF	TGTGCCTGGAGATCCCCCGACAGGGCGAACACTGAAGCTTTCTTT
TRBV27	TRBJ2-7	-	TRBD2	13	CASSNGRGYEQYF	TGTGCCAGCTCAAATGGGAGGGGCTACGAGCAGTACTTC
TRBV1	TRBJ2-2	-	-	13	CTRPTPNTGELFF	TGCACCAGGCCGACTCCGAACACCGGGGAGCTGTTTTTT
TRBV6-2/TRBV6-3	TRBJ2-1	-	-	16	CASSYATAGSYNEQFF	TGTGCCAGCAGTTACGCGACAGCTGGCTCCTACAATGAGCAGTTCTTC
TRBV9	TRBJ1-4	-	-	17	CASSVEGVTATNEKLFF	TGTGCCAGCAGCGTAGAGGGGGTGACTGCAACTAATGAAAAACTGTTTTTT
TRBV5-6	TRBJ1-2	-	TRBD1	14	CASSLGQGVDGYTF	TGTGCCAGCAGCTTAGGACAGGGGGTAGATGGCTACACCTTC
TRBV6-5	TRBJ1-2	once	-	14	CASIISLTGYGYTF	TGTGCCAGCATCATTTCCTTGACGGGGTATGGCTACACCTTC
TRBV2	TRBJ2-4	few	TRBD1	14	CASSTGATGNIQYF	TGTGCCAGCAGCACAGGGGCGACGGGAAACATTCAGTACTTC
TRBV11-3	TRBJ2-1	-	-	14	CASSLTRGNTEQFF	TGTGCCAGCAGCTTAACCCGAGGCAATACGGAGCAGTTCTTC
TRBV28	TRBJ2-7	-	TRBD1	15	CASSTPSTGTYEQYF	TGTGCCAGCAGTACACCCTCGACAGGGACCTACGAGCAGTACTTC
TRBV7-9	TRBJ2-3	once	TRBD1	14	CATGTGTSTDTQYF	TGTGCCACAGGGACAGGGACTAGCACAGATACGCAGTATTTT
TRBV3-1/TRBV3-2	TRBJ1-6	-	-	16	CASSRGGGSYNSPLHF	TGTGCCAGCAGCCGGGGAGGGGGGTCCTATAATTCACCCCTCCACTTT
TRBV4-3	TRBJ2-5	-	-	14	CASSQDMTRETQYF	TGCGCCAGCAGCCAAGATATGACAAGAGAGACCCAGTACTTC
TRBV4-1	TRBJ2-1	-	-	13	CASSRGQNNEQFF	TGCGCCAGCAGCCGCGGACAGAACAATGAGCAGTTCTTC
TRBV6-5	TRBJ2-7	-	-	14	CASIRDTSSYEQYF	TGTGCCAGTATCCGGGACACGAGCTCCTACGAGCAGTACTTC
TRBV5-8	TRBJ1-5	-	-	14	CASSFGRENQPQHF	TGTGCCAGCAGCTTCGGACGGGAAAATCAGCCCCAGCATTTT
TRBV2	TRBJ2-3	-	TRBD1	17	CASSRDSTAPSTDTQYF	TGTGCCAGCAGTAGGGACAGCACGGCCCCTAGCACAGATACGCAGTATTTT
TRBV7-9	TRBJ1-1	-	-	15	CASSLFTQGGTEAFF	TGTGCCAGCAGCTTATTTACACAGGGCGGCACTGAAGCTTTCTTT
TRBV6-1	TRBJ1-4	-	-	17	CASSEFGARGTNEKLFF	TGTGCCAGCAGTGAATTTGGGGCGCGGGGAACTAATGAAAAACTGTTTTTT